This T cell receptor beta chain stems from a study of cytomegalovirus exposure and HLA in healthy donors (dated by TCRdb to about 2017). For the wider study: In an earlier analysis of under 600 of the donors, 250 to 300 Gb of sequence data and approximately 100 million unique TCR beta sequences from roughly 200 million T cells were reported. HLA typing covered class I and class II loci at four-digit resolution. The T cell repertoires of 666 subjects were profiled by immunosequencing and related to cytomegalovirus serostatus. To study patterns of TCR occurrence, a later analysis re-analyzed previously published TCR beta repertoires from around 700 donors and added high-resolution HLA genotyping. The number of donors typed differed by locus, with about 629-640 for A, B, C, DRB1 and DQB1, around 500 for DQA1, approximately 570 for DPA1, and some 440 for DPB1. In an earlier analysis of 587 of the donors, high-throughput TCR beta sequencing was used to judge whether each TCR beta V gene segment behaved as functional or pseudogenic. An early release covering roughly 580 HLA-typed donors comprised roughly 300 gigabases of sequencing data and 85 million to 100 million unique TCR sequences. The study aimed to test whether signatures of past pathogen exposure could be identified by cataloging public T cell receptors. Among the approximately 420 genotyped donors, around 81% belonged to the genetic ancestry cluster associated with self-reported Caucasian donors. Across about 370 genotyped donors of the cohort, an average of approximately 240,000 unique TCR beta nucleotide sequences per donor were sequenced, and roughly 20% of those sequences were non-productive. To predict cytomegalovirus infection status, the study brought together high-throughput TCR immunosequencing, statistical association of individual TCRs with disease status, and machine learning. Every discovery cohort repertoire had been produced on one sequencing platform. Donor age, sex, ethnicity and CMV serostatus were compiled together with the repertoire data. In the later analysis, no new phenotypic data were used to find candidate immune exposures; instead, reliance was placed on TCR beta sequences and their occurrence across donors. A separate validation cohort of roughly 130 different subjects was used in addition to the roughly 620-subject first cohort. Four to six DR-DQ haplotypes were handled as single units for association and clustering, since linkage in the cohort was strong. Genome-wide SNP genotypes for about 55% of the roughly 670 donors were used in a later genetic analysis, which treated that subset as a discovery cohort. The paper's findings and limits, for the study overall: In both the original and validation cohorts, the classifier was reported to diagnose cytomegalovirus status with high specificity and sensitivity. A later analysis found that most CMV-associated TCR beta chains appeared HLA-restricted, with HLA associations seemingly driven largely by CMV exposure. In a later analysis, several top co-occurrence clusters were reported to appear linked to parvovirus B19, influenza, CMV and Epstein-Barr virus. Assigning TCR associations to individual alleles was difficult when HLA alleles, especially DR and DQ, strongly co-occurred. This cohort had only TCR beta chains sequenced, and the lack of alpha or paired-chain data limited which features could be detected. Presence/absence analyses assumed roughly uniform sequencing depth across donors, an assumption that may not hold. Specific HLA alleles were associated with around 18,000 TCR beta sequences at a false discovery rate of 0.05 in a later analysis. Correlated functional status among segregating V segments might reflect linkage disequilibrium, but an unknown experimental factor could not be ruled out. A later genetic analysis reported fewer N-insertions in productive TCRs among donors in an Asian-associated ancestry cluster than the roughly 670-donor mean. For the cohort, immune exposure information was limited to CMV serostatus. Three of the identified cytomegalovirus-associated TCR beta chains were confirmed in vitro to be specific for cytomegalovirus antigens. Most TCR sequences were seen in very few donors, while some public TCRs were found in many individuals. A later genetic analysis associated a missense DCLRE1C variant with V-gene and J-gene trimming of TCR beta chains, and an independent cohort replicated the association. Some IMGT-functional V segments, including TRBV6-2 and TRBV6-3, could not be told apart with the 87-base-pair reads, so those segments were excluded. In the study, around 150 TCR beta chains were listed as associated with cytomegalovirus. A group of highly shared sequence variants was considered likely to be a technical artifact of the sequencing pipeline. It was suggested by the authors that the approach could potentially be generalized to other disease states and immunological phenotypes. According to a later analysis, TCR association rates differed among HLA loci, with DRB1 alleles showing the most associated TCRs and HLA-C alleles showing the fewest. Compared with equally common non-associated chains, HLA-associated TCR beta chains in a later analysis were more clonally expanded and had lower generation probabilities. Because counts were too low, seventeen rarely observed V segments, including chromosome 9 orphons, were excluded from the earlier analysis of a few hundred of the donors. An earlier analysis of approximately 600 of the donors showed that most TCR beta V segments appeared in productive rearrangements either about 87% or about 30% of the time, which broadly matched IMGT annotations. Because HLA typing was unavailable for some donors at each locus, only the typed subset was used in association tests. A further reported finding was that TCR beta sequences accurately predicted the HLA-A and HLA-B alleles for most subjects in the first cohort.

The protocol used for the library was the immunoSEQ multiplex PCR assay. The multiplex PCR relied on a mix of 60 forward primers for TCR Vbeta segments and 13 reverse primers for TCR Jbeta segments. The CDR3 region of rearranged TCR beta genes was amplified from genomic DNA with a multiplex PCR assay. Amplified TCR beta libraries were sequenced as 87-base-pair reads on the Illumina HiSeq System. Per the source publication's procedure: In a later analysis, some 80 million unique TCR beta chains were counted across the roughly 610 repertoires, and roughly 11 million of these chains were shared by at least two donors. A nearest-neighbor algorithm error-corrected the raw reads and collapsed the reads into unique sequences, merging closely related sequences to remove PCR and sequencing errors. Alignment of CDR3 sequences to IMGT reference sequences was used to assign V, D and J gene segments. For a sequence to be retained, at least a six-nucleotide match to both a V gene segment and a J gene segment was required. Rearrangements were classified as productive when the CDR3 lacked stop codons and remained in frame with V and J, and all other rearrangements were classified as non-productive. Following IMGT convention, CDR3 was defined as the stretch from the second conserved V-encoded cysteine to the conserved J-encoded phenylalanine. The earlier analysis of approximately 590 of the donors excluded any sequence lacking an unambiguous match to a single V gene segment. An earlier analysis of several hundred of the donors called V segments functional above 56.7% productive rearrangements and segregating when the between-donor standard deviation exceeded 5%. A statistical classification framework was developed to diagnose cytomegalovirus status using the catalog of TCR beta chain sequences. A later analysis assigned V and J genes by comparing TCR nucleotide sequences with IMGT/GENE-DB human TR gene sequences. In a later analysis, CDR3 sequences and most-parsimonious VDJ recombination scenarios were assigned using the TCRdist pipeline. In a later analysis, each TCR beta chain was defined by its CDR3 amino acid sequence together with its V-gene family, and reads without a unique V-gene family were excluded. A later analysis removed 592 highly shared, low-generation-probability nucleotide sequences to deal with suspected cross-contamination and a sequencing artifact. In a later analysis, a clonal expansion index was calculated for each public chain from normalized within-repertoire ranks of inferred template counts. In a later analysis, generation probabilities were computed using a VDJ recombination model fitted to out-of-frame rearrangements, and the results were checked against IGoR. In a later analysis, hypergeometric tests were used to score TCR-TCR, TCR-HLA and TCR-CMV co-occurrence, with a repertoire-size bias correction applied to TCR pairs. To estimate false discovery rates, a later analysis permuted the HLA or CMV assignments 20 times. A later analysis grouped co-occurring TCRs with DBSCAN, adding TCRdist sequence similarity when clustering within HLA-allele-positive subsets. Repertoires with fewer than 30,000 or more than 120,000 public chains were left out of co-occurrence clustering, as were five repertoires with anomalous nucleotide sharing. Not all clones reach the TCRdb copy of this immuneACCESS table, which keeps in-frame sequences only. Checked studies attribute under half of the gap to unresolved V genes and leave the rest unexplained. That table supplies the V and J calls and clone size; D and trimming were determined from the DNA. The sample yields 130,000 to 150,000 clones; approximately 83% were counted once. Of the sample, 1.5% to 2% falls within the top ten clones.

In this sample, this clone turned up once. What antigen it recognizes has not been identified. The input lacks base qualities; no much larger clone sits a single base away. V drops 5 bases and J drops 1 base, leaving 22 bases in between. There are 18 amino acids in the CDR3, from cysteine to phenylalanine inclusive. The retained sequence is limited to the CDR3, 54 bases, with the frame set at the first base. Via the germline V gene (reference sequence), CDR1 is LNHDA and CDR2 SQIVND. The cohort consisted of hundreds of healthy bone marrow donors. All cohort members were sampled while nominally healthy, although unrecorded immune exposures were likely present. The donor tested CMV seronegative and was one of the 352 seronegative cohort members. A peripheral blood sample was collected from each donor, and TCR beta sequencing was performed on peripheral blood mononuclear cells. Genomic DNA was extracted from the blood cell samples with the Qiagen DNeasy Blood Extraction Kit.

The sequenced sample consisted of PBMCs. This sequence uses TRBV19 and TRBJ2-3; TRBD2 could be the D gene, as 6 bases match. The sequence was obtained from a woman in her 40s in good health and CMV-seronegative. CDR3 sequence: CASSPLGHVAEGTDTQYF. The nucleotides are TGTGCCAGTAGTCCGTTGGGGCATGTAGCGGAGGGCACAGATACGCAGTATTTT. With the portions outside the CDR3 filled from the reference TRBV19 and TRBJ2-3 genes, the complete variable region becomes DGGITQSPKYLFRKEGQNVTLSCEQNLNHDAMYWYRQDPGQGLRLIYYSQIVNDFQKGDIAEGYSVSREKKESFPLTVTSAQKNPTAFYLCASSPLGHVAEGTDTQYFGPGTRLTVL.